This T cell receptor beta chain was recovered during a study of PD-1 blockade in classical Hodgkin lymphoma. Study-wide points: When set against healthy donors, newly diagnosed patients were reported to show lower baseline TCR diversity.

A remark on this clone: Antigen specificity is unknown.

The assay was immunoSEQ multiplex PCR, and TCRdb's table has in-frame clones only and misses some. The top ten clones hold roughly 5.3% of a sample with tens of thousands of clones, approximately 90% of them seen once. Time point here: newly diagnosed, previously untreated cHL patient sample. This receptor was taken from a human donor with classical Hodgkin lymphoma. Source material: peripheral blood mononuclear cells (PBMCs).

CDR3 DNA: TGTGCCAGCAGTTTGACCCCCAGATCGGCTGATACGCAGTATTTT. Amino acid sequence: CASSLTPRSADTQYF. The chain joins TRBV27 to TRBJ2-3; no definite D call. The CDR3 extends over 15 amino acids. V lost 3 bases and J 6 bases, leaving 16 bases between the germline ends. Germline values: CDR1 MNHEY, CDR2 SMNVEV (reference sequence).